This T cell receptor (beta chain) was identified during a study of T cell changes during pregnancy in multiple sclerosis. Sequencing used immunoSEQ multiplex PCR; TCRdb keeps in-frame clones, though not all of them. The sample lists 25,000 to 35,000 clones; more than 75% were seen once. Trimming at V came to 0 bases and at J to 0 bases, leaving 4 bases not matched to a gene. In germline, CDR1 is MGHRA, CDR2 YSYEKL. The CDR3 covers 17 residues. The receptor's source is a female donor in good health, enrolled as a control in a pregnancy study. The chain uses TRBV4-1 and TRBJ2-2; 7 bases map to TRBD2. The material was CD4+ T cells from peripheral blood mononuclear cells, obtained in the second trimester of pregnancy. The CDR3 reads CASSQDGGRANTGELFF. The DNA of the CDR3 is TGCGCCAGCAGCCAAGACGGGGGGAGGGCGAACACCGGGGAGCTGTTTTTT.